This T cell receptor beta chain was documented in a study of beta chain features in type 1 diabetes. For this clone: Its matching antigen is unknown.

Points from the study as a whole: Across all four CD4+ subsets, people with type 1 diabetes showed modestly shorter TCRB CDR3s.

cDNA synthesis used the whole RNA isolate, giving expressed TCRB sequences. Assay: immunoSEQ multiplex PCR; the TCRdb copy retains only in-frame clones and omits some. This sample has about 620,000 clones, with roughly 16% found just once. Each of the CD4+ naive, central memory, regulatory and stem cell-like memory populations was sorted via CD45RO/CCR7/CD25/CD127/CD95/CD27. This receptor was identified in a man between 18 and 35 years old in good health. The sequencing sample was made of naive CD4+ T cells from blood.

The CDR3 nucleotides are TGCGCCAGCAGCCTTCAGGGTTTAATGGACGCTAACTATGGCTACACCTTC. It specifies CASSLQGLMDANYGYTF. The V and J genes are TRBV5-1 and TRBJ1-2; D possibly corresponds to TRBD1 (5 bases). Germline V lookup: CDR1 SGHRS, CDR2 YFSETQ. The length of the CDR3 is 17 residues. Trimming pared 4 bases from V and 0 bases from J, leaving 19 bases between.